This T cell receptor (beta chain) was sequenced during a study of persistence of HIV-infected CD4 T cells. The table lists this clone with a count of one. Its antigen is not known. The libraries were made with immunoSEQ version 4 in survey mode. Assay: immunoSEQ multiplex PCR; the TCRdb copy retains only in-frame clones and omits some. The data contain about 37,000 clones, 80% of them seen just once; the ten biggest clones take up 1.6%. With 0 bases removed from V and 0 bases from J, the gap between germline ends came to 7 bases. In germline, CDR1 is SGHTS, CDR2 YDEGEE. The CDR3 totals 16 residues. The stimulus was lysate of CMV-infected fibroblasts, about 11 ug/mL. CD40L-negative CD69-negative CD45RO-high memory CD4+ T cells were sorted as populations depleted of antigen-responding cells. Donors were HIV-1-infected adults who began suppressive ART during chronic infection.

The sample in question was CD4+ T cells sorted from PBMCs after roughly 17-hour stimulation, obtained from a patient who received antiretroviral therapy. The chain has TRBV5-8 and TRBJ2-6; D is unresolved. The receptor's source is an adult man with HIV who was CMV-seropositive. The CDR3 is CASSLEVNSGANVLTF. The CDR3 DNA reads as TGTGCCAGCAGCTTGGAGGTCAACTCTGGGGCCAACGTCCTGACTTTC.